Listed below are T cell receptor beta chains from one sample, sequenced in a study of T cell responses to AZD1222 COVID-19 vaccine. Generated by immunoSEQ multiplex PCR, the TCRdb table keeps only in-frame clones and is missing some. The sample includes about 97,000 clones, around nine tenths seen only once; the top ten take about 2.8%. This material consisted of peripheral blood, taken on day 0 of AZD1222 vaccination. The receptors come from an adult in good health. The CDR3 runs from the conserved cysteine through the conserved F or W. A D gene is named only where the DNA matches it firmly. Some rows mark clone size as missing; the rest say once, few, many or name a class of expanded clone.

d_call j_call clone_size v_call cdr3_aa cdr3_nt
NA TRBJ2-3 NA TRBV14 CASSQFRGSTDTQYF TGTGCCAGCAGCCAATTCCGGGGGAGCACAGATACGCAGTATTTT
TRBD2 TRBJ2-1 NA TRBV10-3 CAISDDSGGPNEQFF TGTGCCATCAGTGATGACAGCGGGGGGCCCAATGAGCAGTTCTTC
NA TRBJ2-1 NA TRBV24-1 CATSDLNWNEQFF TGTGCCACCAGTGATCTTAACTGGAATGAGCAGTTCTTC
NA TRBJ1-3 NA TRBV11-2 CASSLRASGNTIYF TGTGCCAGCAGCTTAAGGGCTTCTGGAAACACCATATATTTT
NA TRBJ2-1 NA TRBV10-1 CASSQNNEQFF TGCGCCAGTAGTCAGAACAATGAGCAGTTCTTC
NA TRBJ2-2 NA TRBV11-2 CASSEAGNTGELFF TGTGCCAGTTCGGAGGCAGGGAACACCGGGGAGCTGTTTTTT
NA TRBJ1-6 once TRBV18 CASSRDAGNSPLHF TGTGCCAGCTCACGTGACGCAGGAAATTCACCCCTCCACTTT
NA TRBJ2-7 NA TRBV11-2 CASSFALGEQYF TGTGCCAGCAGCTTCGCCCTCGGGGAGCAGTACTTC
NA TRBJ2-2 NA TRBV7-2 CASSLNRATGELFF TGTGCCAGCAGCTTAAACAGGGCCACCGGGGAGCTGTTTTTT
TRBD2 TRBJ2-3 once TRBV5-1 CASSLGGISGADTQYF TGCGCCAGCAGCTTGGGTGGGATTAGCGGGGCAGATACGCAGTATTTT
NA TRBJ1-1 NA TRBV30 CAWSVRAGTEAFF TGTGCCTGGAGTGTGAGGGCGGGCACTGAAGCTTTCTTT
NA TRBJ1-1 NA TRBV4-3 CASSQIGRGPEAFF TGCGCCAGCAGCCAAATAGGGCGGGGTCCTGAAGCTTTCTTT
NA TRBJ1-1 NA TRBV2 CARVDNMNTEAFF TGTGCCAGAGTTGACAACATGAACACTGAAGCTTTCTTT
NA TRBJ2-7 NA TRBV5-1 CASTPRAGAHEQYF TGCGCCAGCACCCCCCGGGCAGGGGCCCACGAGCAGTACTTC
NA TRBJ2-7 NA TRBV30 CAWSLAGRIYEQYF TGTGCCTGGAGTTTGGCAGGACGAATCTACGAGCAGTACTTC
TRBD2 TRBJ2-7 NA TRBV3-1/TRBV3-2 CASSQGSGTNSYEQYF TGTGCCAGCAGCCAGGGCTCCGGGACTAACTCCTACGAGCAGTACTTC
NA TRBJ1-1 NA TRBV18 CASSPDYNTEAFF TGTGCCAGCTCACCAGACTATAACACTGAAGCTTTCTTT
NA TRBJ1-1 NA TRBV29-1 CSAANTGGGTEAFF TGCAGCGCCGCGAACACGGGTGGAGGGACTGAAGCTTTCTTT
TRBD1 TRBJ1-1 NA TRBV6-5 CASSSQGVTEAFF TGTGCCAGCAGCTCTCAGGGGGTGACTGAAGCTTTCTTT
NA TRBJ1-2 once TRBV7-9 CASSLVFSANYGYTF TGTGCCAGCAGCTTAGTCTTCTCAGCTAACTATGGCTACACCTTC
NA TRBJ1-2 few TRBV3-1/TRBV3-2 CASSQGTGAGYTF TGTGCCAGCAGCCAAGGAACGGGGGCAGGCTACACCTTC
TRBD2 TRBJ2-1 NA TRBV25-1 CASSEGSGDYNEQFF TGTGCCAGCAGTGAAGGTAGCGGGGACTACAATGAGCAGTTCTTC
TRBD2 TRBJ2-3 NA TRBV28 CASSFKRGADTQYF TGTGCCAGCAGTTTCAAGCGGGGAGCAGATACGCAGTATTTT
NA TRBJ2-3 NA TRBV4-3 CASSQDYRTGGTDTQYF TGCGCCAGCAGCCAAGACTATAGGACGGGGGGCACAGATACGCAGTATTTT
TRBD1 TRBJ1-4 NA TRBV29-1 CSVGDRLREKLFF TGCAGCGTCGGGGACAGGCTGAGAGAAAAACTGTTTTTT
NA TRBJ2-2 NA TRBV7-2 CASSPTGGGTGELFF TGTGCCAGCAGCCCAACTGGGGGCGGGACCGGGGAGCTGTTTTTT
NA TRBJ1-4 NA TRBV19 CASCRGLEEKLFF TGTGCCAGCTGTCGAGGCCTGGAGGAAAAACTGTTTTTT
NA TRBJ1-2 NA TRBV6-5 CASSYVGGDYGYTF TGTGCCAGCAGTTACGTTGGGGGGGACTATGGCTACACCTTC
NA TRBJ1-1 NA TRBV30 CAWTVPRGNTEAFF TGTGCCTGGACCGTACCTAGGGGTAACACTGAAGCTTTCTTT
NA TRBJ1-2 NA TRBV28 CASSPDSFIRANYGYTF TGTGCCAGCAGTCCCGACAGTTTCATTAGAGCGAACTATGGCTACACCTTC
NA TRBJ1-6 NA TRBV5-6 CASSLEQGRINSPLHF TGTGCCAGCAGCTTGGAGCAGGGGCGAATAAATTCACCCCTCCACTTT
NA TRBJ1-2 once TRBV5-1 CASSLSRAPYGYTF TGCGCCAGCAGCCTATCTCGGGCTCCCTATGGCTACACCTTC
TRBD1 TRBJ2-5 NA TRBV11-3 CASNRGEETQYF TGTGCCAGCAACAGGGGAGAAGAGACCCAGTACTTC
TRBD1 TRBJ2-6 few TRBV4-2 CASSRQGSSGANVLTF TGTGCCAGCAGCCGACAGGGGAGCTCTGGGGCCAACGTCCTGACTTTC
NA TRBJ2-4 once TRBV6-6 CASAAGPGNIQYF TGTGCCAGTGCGGCTGGGCCCGGGAACATTCAGTACTTC
TRBD1 TRBJ1-3 NA TRBV7-9 CASRQGAGNTIYF TGTGCCAGCAGACAGGGGGCGGGAAACACCATATATTTT
NA TRBJ1-2 NA TRBV6-1 CASSEGTPEYGYTF TGTGCCAGCAGTGAAGGAACCCCGGAGTATGGCTACACCTTC
TRBD1 TRBJ2-2 NA TRBV11-3 CASSHRGLNGELFF TGTGCCAGCAGCCACAGGGGGCTTAACGGGGAGCTGTTTTTT
TRBD2 TRBJ2-5 NA TRBV7-3 CASSPLAGAETQYF TGTGCCAGCAGCCCACTAGCGGGGGCAGAGACCCAGTACTTC
NA TRBJ1-1 NA TRBV5-1 CASSPARGVNTEAFF TGCGCCAGCAGCCCCGCCAGAGGGGTTAACACTGAAGCTTTCTTT
TRBD1 TRBJ1-1 once TRBV11-3 CASSPRQGRDTEAFF TGTGCCAGCAGCCCAAGACAGGGTCGGGACACTGAAGCTTTCTTT
NA TRBJ2-3 NA TRBV6-6 CASSYSGTLTDTQYF TGTGCCAGCAGTTACTCCGGAACTCTAACAGATACGCAGTATTTT
TRBD1 TRBJ2-7 NA TRBV19 CASSISLIRDRSYEQYF TGTGCCAGTAGTATATCCCTTATCCGGGACAGGTCCTACGAGCAGTACTTC
TRBD1 TRBJ1-5 NA TRBV4-2 CASSRGQGLEPQHF TGTGCCAGCAGCCGCGGACAGGGATTAGAGCCCCAGCATTTT
NA TRBJ1-6 NA TRBV18 CASSPDGSYNSPLHF TGTGCCAGCTCACCGGACGGTTCCTATAATTCACCCCTCCACTTT
NA TRBJ2-4 once TRBV19 CASSIGTGAKNIQYF TGTGCCAGTAGTATAGGAACAGGGGCCAAAAACATTCAGTACTTC
TRBD2 TRBJ2-3 NA TRBV7-2 CASSLVASGGLDTQYF TGTGCCAGCAGCTTAGTAGCTAGCGGGGGACTTGATACGCAGTATTTT
NA TRBJ1-2 NA TRBV14 CASSQGTANYGYTF TGTGCCAGCAGCCAAGGCACCGCTAACTATGGCTACACCTTC
NA TRBJ2-1 NA TRBV5-4 CASTLGQVGNEQFF TGTGCCAGCACCTTGGGCCAGGTTGGCAATGAGCAGTTCTTC